The sequence of this TCR beta chain was determined in a study of blood T cells in healthy people across ages. Study details: When template switching was applied, about one barcoded beta molecule was captured per two T cells.

Using a J-beta primer mix together with a sample-barcoded 5' primer, a second PCR was run for about 6 to 12 cycles. MiXCR, run by TCRdb on the 5' RACE reads, gives a single entry per CDR3 protein. Among just under 550,000 distinct CDR3 sequences listed, 24% were seen once. The CDR3 is 14 amino acids. Trimming left V 7 bases short and J 0 bases short, with 13 bases between. Germline CDR1 MNHNY, CDR2 SVGAGI (reference sequence). These records were also assigned to another study, of T cells of mothers and their children. That study reports: The study found slightly higher but non-significant overlap in related versus unrelated mother-child pairs.

This chain joins TRBV6-6 and TRBJ2-7; no clear D. The clonotype was recovered from a boy younger than 18 in good health. Sequenced material: blood. CDR3 nucleotide sequence: TGTGCCAGCAATGTACAGATTAGCTCCTACGAGCAGTACTTC. Encoded protein: CASNVQISSYEQYF.